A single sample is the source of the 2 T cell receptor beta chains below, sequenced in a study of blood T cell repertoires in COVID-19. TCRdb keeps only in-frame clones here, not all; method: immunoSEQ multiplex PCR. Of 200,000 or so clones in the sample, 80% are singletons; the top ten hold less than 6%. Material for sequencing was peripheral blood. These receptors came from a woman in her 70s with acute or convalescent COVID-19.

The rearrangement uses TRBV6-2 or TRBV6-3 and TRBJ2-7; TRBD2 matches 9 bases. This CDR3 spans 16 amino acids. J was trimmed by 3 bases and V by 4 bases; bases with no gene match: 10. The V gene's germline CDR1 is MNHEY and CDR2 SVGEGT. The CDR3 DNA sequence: TGTGCCAGCAGTTCCGCCGGGACTAGCTATTTCTACGAGCAGTACTTC. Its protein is CASSSAGTSYFYEQYF.

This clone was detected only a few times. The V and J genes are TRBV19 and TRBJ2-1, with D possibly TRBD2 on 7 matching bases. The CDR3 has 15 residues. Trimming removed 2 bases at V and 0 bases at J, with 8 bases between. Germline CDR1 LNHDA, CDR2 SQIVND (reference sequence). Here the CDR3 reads CASSIRGASYNEQFF. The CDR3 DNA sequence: TGTGCCAGTAGTATACGGGGGGCCTCCTACAATGAGCAGTTCTTC. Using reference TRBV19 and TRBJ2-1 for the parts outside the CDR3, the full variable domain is DGGITQSPKYLFRKEGQNVTLSCEQNLNHDAMYWYRQDPGQGLRLIYYSQIVNDFQKGDIAEGYSVSREKKESFPLTVTSAQKNPTAFYLCASSIRGASYNEQFFGPGTRLTVL.